This TCR beta chain was obtained from a study of patients and donors after allogeneic stem cell transplantation. V trimming: 0 bases; J trimming: 3 bases; junction bases outside the gene matches: 5. Germline V gene data show CDR1 as SGHRS and CDR2 as YFSETQ. The CDR3 runs 17 residues. One entry per CDR3 protein, called by TCRdb with MiXCR from the RT-PCR reads. This table has roughly 140,000 distinct CDR3 sequences, 37% appearing once. Sequences were obtained from blood, either unsorted or a sorted T cell fraction (not recorded which). The genes are TRBV5-1 and TRBJ2-4; 11 bases line up with TRBD2. This TCR came from a human donor who was either an allogeneic HSCT recipient or a stem cell or donor lymphocyte infusion donor (not recorded which). It is not recorded whose cells these are; they may come from a transplant donor. CDR3 sequence (DNA): TGCGCCAGCAGCTTGGGAAACCTAGCGGGGGGCAAAAACATTCAGTACTTC. Translation: CASSLGNLAGGKNIQYF. The variable domain in full, completed from reference TRBV5-1 and TRBJ2-4, reads KAGVTQTPRYLIKTRGQQVTLSCSPISGHRSVSWYQQTPGQGLQFLFEYFSETQRNKGNFPGRFSGRQFSNSRSEMNVSTLELGDSALYLCASSLGNLAGGKNIQYFGAGTRLSVL.